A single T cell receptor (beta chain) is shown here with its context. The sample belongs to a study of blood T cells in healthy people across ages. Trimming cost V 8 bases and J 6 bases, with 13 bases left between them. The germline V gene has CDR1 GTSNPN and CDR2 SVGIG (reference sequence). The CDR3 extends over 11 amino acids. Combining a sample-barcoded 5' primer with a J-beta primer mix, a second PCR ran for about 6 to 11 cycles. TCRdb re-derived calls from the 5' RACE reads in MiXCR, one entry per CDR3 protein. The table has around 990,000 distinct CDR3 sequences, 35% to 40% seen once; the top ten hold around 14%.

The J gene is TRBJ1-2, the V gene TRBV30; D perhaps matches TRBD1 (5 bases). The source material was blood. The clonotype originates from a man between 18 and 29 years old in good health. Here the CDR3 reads CAGMGGNGYTF. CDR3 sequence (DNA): TGTGCCGGGATGGGGGGAAATGGCTACACCTTC.